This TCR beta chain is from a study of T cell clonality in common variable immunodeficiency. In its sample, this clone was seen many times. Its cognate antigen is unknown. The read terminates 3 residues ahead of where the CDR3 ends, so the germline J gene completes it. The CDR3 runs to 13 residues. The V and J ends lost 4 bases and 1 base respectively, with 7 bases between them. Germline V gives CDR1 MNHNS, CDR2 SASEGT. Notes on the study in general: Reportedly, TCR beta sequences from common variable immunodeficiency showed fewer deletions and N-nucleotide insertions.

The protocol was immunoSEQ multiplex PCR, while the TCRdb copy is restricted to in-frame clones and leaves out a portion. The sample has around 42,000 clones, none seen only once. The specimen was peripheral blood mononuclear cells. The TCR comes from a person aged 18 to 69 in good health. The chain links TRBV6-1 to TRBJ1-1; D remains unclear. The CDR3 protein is CASSVQENTEAFF. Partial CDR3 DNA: TGTGCCAGCAGTGTTCAGGAGAACACTGAA.